Listed below are T cell receptor beta chains from one sample, sequenced in a study of cytomegalovirus exposure and HLA in healthy donors. TCRdb's table, derived via immunoSEQ multiplex PCR, lists solely in-frame clones and lacks some. The data contain around 350,000 clones, 86% of them singletons. Sequenced material: PBMCs. Every receptor here comes from a young woman in good health and CMV-seronegative. Each CDR3 is given with its conserved first and last residue. The D gene is left open where the match is weak. Some rows mark clone size as missing; the rest say once, few, many or name a class of expanded clone.

TRBJ1-1	13	NA	NA	TRBV6-4	CASSALTGTEAFF	TGTGCCAGCAGTGCCCTCACAGGGACTGAAGCTTTCTTT
TRBJ2-6	18	NA	NA	TRBV4-1	CASSRGSGQNSGANVLTF	TGCGCCAGCAGTCGAGGTTCCGGACAGAACTCTGGGGCCAACGTCCTGACTTTC
TRBJ2-6	12	NA	NA	TRBV2	CARASGANVLTF	TGTGCCAGGGCTTCTGGGGCCAACGTCCTGACTTTC
TRBJ2-1	13	NA	NA	TRBV6-1	CASSEIGDYEQFF	TGTGCCAGCAGTGAAATCGGGGACTATGAGCAGTTCTTC
TRBJ2-5	15	NA	NA	TRBV15	CATSRDMERAETQYF	TGTGCCACCAGCAGAGATATGGAGCGGGCGGAGACCCAGTACTTC
TRBJ1-3	17	NA	NA	TRBV5-1	CASSLAQEKSSGNTIYF	TGCGCCAGCAGCTTGGCACAGGAAAAATCCTCTGGAAACACCATATATTTT
TRBJ2-1	17	NA	NA	TRBV5-1	CASSFGQNSPKLNEQFF	TGCGCCAGCAGCTTCGGACAGAACTCTCCTAAGTTGAATGAGCAGTTCTTC
TRBJ2-7	15	NA	NA	TRBV27	CASSSRQSSPGEQYF	TGTGCCAGCAGTTCTAGACAGAGTTCTCCTGGAGAGCAGTACTTC
TRBJ2-7	15	NA	TRBD1	TRBV5-1	CASSSRQGTSYEQYF	TGCGCCAGCAGTTCTAGACAGGGGACGTCCTACGAGCAGTACTTC
TRBJ2-7	15	few	NA	TRBV28	CASSPRTASTYEQYF	TGTGCCAGCAGTCCGCGGACAGCTAGTACCTACGAGCAGTACTTC
TRBJ2-5	14	NA	NA	TRBV7-9	CASSSGQTSGTQYF	TGTGCCAGCAGTTCCGGACAGACGTCGGGGACCCAGTACTTC
TRBJ1-1	14	NA	NA	TRBV27	CASSRTTMNTEAFF	TGTGCCAGCAGCCGAACCACAATGAACACTGAAGCTTTCTTT
TRBJ2-3	14	NA	NA	TRBV28	CASRGASSTDTQYF	TGTGCCAGCAGAGGAGCGTCGAGCACAGATACGCAGTATTTT
TRBJ2-4	14	NA	NA	TRBV4-1	CASAANSAKNIQYF	TGCGCCAGCGCCGCGAATTCAGCCAAAAACATTCAGTACTTC
TRBJ1-2	15	NA	TRBD1	TRBV28	CASSPRRGGGIGYTF	TGTGCCAGCAGCCCCCGGCGAGGGGGCGGCATAGGCTACACCTTC
TRBJ2-5	14	NA	NA	TRBV29-1	CSVRQRGRGETQYF	TGCAGCGTCCGACAGCGTGGGAGGGGGGAGACCCAGTACTTC
TRBJ2-7	15	NA	TRBD2	TRBV9	CASSALAGSSYEQYF	TGTGCCAGCAGCGCACTAGCGGGGAGCTCCTACGAGCAGTACTTC
TRBJ2-1	15	once	TRBD2	TRBV28	CASSAGTSGRDEQFF	TGTGCCAGCAGTGCTGGGACTAGCGGGAGGGATGAGCAGTTCTTC
TRBJ1-4	13	NA	NA	TRBV27	CASSPRANEKLFF	TGTGCCAGCAGTCCCCGGGCTAATGAAAAACTGTTTTTT
TRBJ2-1	15	NA	TRBD2	TRBV12-5	CASTASGSVSSEQFF	TGTGCTAGCACAGCTAGCGGGTCGGTTTCAAGTGAGCAGTTCTTC
TRBJ2-7	13	NA	NA	TRBV6-1	CASREGLLVEQYF	TGTGCCAGCAGGGAGGGGTTATTGGTCGAGCAGTACTTC
TRBJ2-1	13	NA	TRBD1	TRBV19	CASRGTGNNEQFF	TGTGCCAGTAGGGGGACAGGTAACAATGAGCAGTTCTTC
TRBJ2-7	15	few	NA	TRBV4-1	CASSLLVGGTHEQYF	TGCGCCAGCAGCCTGTTAGTGGGCGGGACGCACGAGCAGTACTTC
TRBJ1-2	13	NA	NA	TRBV5-1	CASSLSSNYGYTF	TGCGCCAGCAGCTTGTCCTCTAACTATGGCTACACCTTC
TRBJ2-2	15	NA	TRBD2	TRBV9	CASSESSGLAGELFF	TGTGCCAGCAGCGAGTCCTCGGGACTAGCGGGGGAGCTGTTTTTT
TRBJ1-3	15	NA	TRBD1	TRBV18	CASSPGTASGNTIYF	TGTGCCAGCTCACCCGGGACAGCCTCTGGAAACACCATATATTTT
TRBJ1-1	14	NA	TRBD1	TRBV25-1	CASSDRGLDTEAFF	TGTGCCAGCAGTGACAGGGGGCTGGACACTGAAGCTTTCTTT
TRBJ2-7	14	once	NA	TRBV7-8	CASSLAGGPDEQYF	TGTGCCAGCAGCTTAGCGGGGGGGCCGGACGAGCAGTACTTC
TRBJ2-7	13	NA	TRBD2	TRBV28	CASRTSGKDEQYF	TGTGCCAGCCGGACTAGCGGGAAGGACGAGCAGTACTTC
TRBJ1-1	14	NA	TRBD1	TRBV15	CATSTRQGSTEAFF	TGTGCCACCAGCACACGACAGGGTTCCACTGAAGCTTTCTTT
TRBJ2-1	14	few	NA	TRBV28	CASSPRLVPDEQFF	TGTGCCAGCAGTCCCAGACTAGTGCCCGATGAGCAGTTCTTC
TRBJ2-2	16	NA	TRBD1	TRBV5-1	CASSSNSPGGTGELFF	TGCGCCAGCAGCTCCAATTCCCCAGGGGGCACCGGGGAGCTGTTTTTT
TRBJ1-2	15	NA	NA	TRBV6-1	CASSERGGRNYGYTF	TGTGCCAGCAGTGAAAGGGGGGGTCGAAACTATGGCTACACCTTC
TRBJ2-3	12	NA	NA	TRBV9	CASSALTDTQYF	TGTGCCAGCAGCGCTCTCACAGATACGCAGTATTTT
TRBJ1-2	16	NA	TRBD1	TRBV13	CASSWGTGQGNYGYTF	TGTGCCAGCAGCTGGGGGACAGGGCAAGGGAACTATGGCTACACCTTC
TRBJ2-7	14	NA	TRBD1	TRBV29-1	CSVVGGQGVHEQYF	TGCAGCGTCGTCGGGGGACAGGGGGTCCACGAGCAGTACTTC
TRBJ2-2	20	NA	TRBD2	TRBV4-1	CASRSTPNRKTSGSTGELFF	TGCGCCAGCAGAAGTACGCCAAACAGGAAGACTAGCGGGTCCACCGGGGAGCTGTTTTTT
TRBJ1-2	14	NA	TRBD1	TRBV4-1	CASSQAGQGDGYTF	TGCGCCAGCAGCCAAGCGGGACAGGGAGATGGCTACACCTTC
TRBJ2-1	15	NA	TRBD2	TRBV27	CASSPGTSGINEQFF	TGTGCCAGCAGCCCCGGGACTAGCGGAATCAATGAGCAGTTCTTC
TRBJ2-7	13	NA	NA	TRBV27	CASSPNLAYEQYF	TGTGCCAGCAGCCCGAACTTGGCCTACGAGCAGTACTTC
TRBJ2-7	16	NA	TRBD2	TRBV7-9	CASSVQGLAGGWEQYF	TGTGCCAGCAGCGTACAGGGACTAGCGGGCGGTTGGGAGCAGTACTTC
TRBJ2-7	16	NA	TRBD1	TRBV9	CASSVATGTGGSEQYF	TGTGCCAGCAGCGTAGCTACAGGGACAGGGGGCTCCGAGCAGTACTTC
TRBJ2-1	13	NA	NA	TRBV7-3	CASSLTSQNEQFF	TGTGCCAGCAGCTTAACTAGCCAGAATGAGCAGTTCTTC
TRBJ2-7	14	NA	TRBD2	TRBV7-8	CASSFTSGSYEQYF	TGTGCCAGCAGCTTTACTAGCGGGAGTTACGAGCAGTACTTC
TRBJ2-2	16	once	NA	TRBV28	CASSLPRTSNTGELFF	TGTGCCAGCAGTTTGCCCCGGACATCGAACACCGGGGAGCTGTTTTTT
TRBJ1-5	14	NA	TRBD1	TRBV10-2	CASSKGQVSQPQHF	TGCGCCAGCAGCAAGGGACAGGTTAGTCAGCCCCAGCATTTT
TRBJ2-3	15	NA	TRBD2	TRBV28	CASAGLAPGTDTQYF	TGTGCCAGCGCCGGACTAGCGCCTGGCACAGATACGCAGTATTTT
TRBJ2-7	14	NA	TRBD1	TRBV10-3	CAISEGQGDYEQYF	TGTGCCATCAGTGAAGGACAGGGGGACTACGAGCAGTACTTC